These 8 T cell receptor beta chains came from one sample sequenced in a study. The sorted Tregs were CD4+CD25+CD127-/low cells. MiXCR, run by TCRdb on the 5' RACE reads, gives a single entry per CDR3 protein. The table shows about 11,000 distinct CDR3 sequences, with about 30% occurring only once. Sequenced material: Tregs sorted from a lymph node. These receptors were collected from a female donor with breast cancer.

This clonotype was detected ten times or more. The genes are TRBV19 and TRBJ2-7, with 8 bases aligning to TRBD2. Germline V CDR1 and CDR2: LNHDA, SQIVND (reference sequence). V dropped 7 bases and J dropped 4; count of bases not matched to a gene: 12. The CDR3 spans 15 residues. As DNA, the CDR3 is TGTGCCAGTACCCCGGGGAGCGGGAGCCGGTACGAGCAGTACTTC. Translation gives CASTPGSGSRYEQYF.

In this sample, this clonotype turned up a few times. The rearrangement joins TRBV5-1 to TRBJ2-1; D may be TRBD1 (7 bases). There are 15 residues in the CDR3. V shed 4 bases and J shed 2 bases, with 13 bases lying between them. Germline CDR1 is SGHRS and CDR2 is YFSETQ. CDR3 coding DNA: TGCGCCAGCAGCCGGGGGCAGGGGGCCTACAATGAGCAGTTCTTC. The encoded protein is CASSRGQGAYNEQFF.

This clonotype was seen only a few times. The rearrangement links TRBV3-1 to TRBJ2-1; TRBD2 matches 9 bases. With V trimmed by 2 bases and J by 5 bases, 7 bases remained unmatched. CDR1 and CDR2 (germline): LGHDT, YNNKEL (reference sequence). The CDR3 runs to 16 residues. The CDR3 DNA is TGTGCCAGCAGCCAACCCGCGGGAGGGGGTGACAATGAGCAGTTCTTC. Encoded protein: CASSQPAGGGDNEQFF.

This clonotype qualifies as medium-sized. V is TRBV10-2 and J is TRBJ2-7; 7 bases are shared with TRBD2. The CDR3 is 12 amino acids. CDR1 is WSHSY, CDR2 SAAADI, per germline. V dropped 10 bases and J dropped 4; count of bases not matched to a gene: 7. The CDR3: CATKPGGYEQYF. The DNA for the CDR3 is TGCGCCACCAAACCGGGGGGATACGAGCAGTACTTC.

The V gene is TRBV27, the J gene TRBJ1-5; TRBD1 agrees at 7 bases. The germline V gene encodes CDR1 MNHEY and CDR2 SMNVEV (reference sequence). The V gene end was trimmed by 4 bases and the J gene end by 7 bases; junction bases not matched to a gene: 10. CDR3 length equals 15 residues. CDR3 protein: CASSSRQGPQQPQHF. The CDR3 nucleotides read TGTGCCAGCAGTTCGCGACAGGGACCCCAACAGCCCCAGCATTTT.

Concerning this clonotype itself: One junction end disagrees with the germline gene, perhaps due to a read error. The chain employs TRBV7-3 and TRBJ2-2; D remains unclear. Germline V lookup: CDR1 SGHTA, CDR2 FQGTGA. This CDR3 has 13 amino acids. CDR3 sequence reads: CAGSLSSTGELFF. CDR3 bases: TGTGCCGGCAGTTTATCTTCGACCGGGGAGCTGTTTTTT.

Worth noting for this clonotype: Compared with germline, one end of the junction differs, possibly owing to a read error. The chain recombines TRBV19 with TRBJ2-1, with 7 bases aligning to TRBD2. CDR3 size: 18 residues. Germline CDR1 reads LNHDA; CDR2 reads SQIVND (reference sequence). DNA for the CDR3: TGTGCCAGTAGTATGTGGTATGGGGGAGGGAGCTCCTGCAATGAGCAGTTCTTC. Its translation is CASSMWYGGGSSCNEQFF.

This clonotype is labeled as medium-sized. The V call is TRBV9, the J call TRBJ2-1; D is undetermined. Looked up from germline, CDR1 is SGDLS and CDR2 is YYNGEE. With 2 bases removed from V and 2 bases from J, the gap between germline ends came to 11 bases. This CDR3 comprises 15 residues. This CDR3 reads CASSVGIAAYNEQFF. Written as DNA, the CDR3 is TGTGCCAGCAGCGTCGGAATAGCTGCCTACAATGAGCAGTTCTTC.